Given below is one T cell receptor (beta chain) in context. Its specificity is not known. TCRdb's copy holds only in-frame clones and misses some; the assay was immunoSEQ multiplex PCR. Altogether some 82,000 clones are present, about 93% being singletons, with the ten largest covering 1.3% to 1.5%. The entry originates in a study of human versus mouse CDR3 diversity and MHC coevolution. Study in general: The immunoSEQ assay reportedly detects one in 200,000 T cells. Study-level results: Most of the three human donors had the lowest clonal inequality. By iCHAO1, human TCR beta clonotypes numbered about 1.6 million, the most.

This CDR3 spans 15 amino acids. Germline values: CDR1 SNHLY, CDR2 FYNNEI. V lost 4 bases to trimming and J lost 1 base, with 10 bases between them. This sequence originates from a person aged 30-69 years in good health. The rearrangement uses TRBV2 and TRBJ2-2, with D tentatively TRBD1 (6 bases). Material: naive CD4+ T cells from blood. Subset here: CD45RO-negative CD62L-positive naive CD4 T cells. CDR3 in DNA: TGTGCCAGCAGTGTAAAGACAGGGAACACCGGGGAGCTGTTTTTT. This sequence encodes CASSVKTGNTGELFF.